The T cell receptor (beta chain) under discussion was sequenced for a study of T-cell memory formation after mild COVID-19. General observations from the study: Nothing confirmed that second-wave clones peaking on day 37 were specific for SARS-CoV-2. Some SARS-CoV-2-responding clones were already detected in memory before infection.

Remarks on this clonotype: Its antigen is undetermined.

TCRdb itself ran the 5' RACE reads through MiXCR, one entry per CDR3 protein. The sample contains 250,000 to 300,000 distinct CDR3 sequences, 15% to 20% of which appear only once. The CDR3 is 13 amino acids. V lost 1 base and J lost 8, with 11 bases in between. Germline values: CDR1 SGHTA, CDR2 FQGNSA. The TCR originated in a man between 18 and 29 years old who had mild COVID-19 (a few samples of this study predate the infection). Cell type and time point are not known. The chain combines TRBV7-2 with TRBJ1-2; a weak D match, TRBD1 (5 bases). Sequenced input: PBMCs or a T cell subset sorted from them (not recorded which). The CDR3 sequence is CASSLGTRAGYTF. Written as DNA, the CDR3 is TGTGCCAGCAGCTTAGGGACACGGGCAGGCTACACCTTC.